This T cell receptor (beta chain) was profiled in a study of cytomegalovirus exposure and HLA in healthy donors. Overall study results and limits: When analyzed later, a missense DCLRE1C variant was found to be linked to TCR beta V- and J-gene trimming.

V gave up 0 bases and J gave up 4 bases; unmatched junction bases: 7. The CDR3 length is 16 residues. Germline V gene sequence: CDR1 SGHTA, CDR2 FQGNSA. The PCR contained 60 Vbeta and 13 Jbeta primers. Libraries were prepared by immunoSEQ multiplex PCR; TCRdb keeps only in-frame clonotypes and omits some of them. The table records 150,000 to 200,000 clones, around 80% of them present only once. About this clone itself: Its antigen is currently unknown.

This sequence originates from a middle-aged woman in good health and CMV-seronegative. The V and J genes are TRBV7-2 and TRBJ2-3, with TRBD2 identical over 7 bases. Material: PBMCs. The CDR3 region has the DNA TGTGCCAGCAGCTTAGCGGGGTCTGGGAGGGCAGATACGCAGTATTTT. Translation gives CASSLAGSGRADTQYF.